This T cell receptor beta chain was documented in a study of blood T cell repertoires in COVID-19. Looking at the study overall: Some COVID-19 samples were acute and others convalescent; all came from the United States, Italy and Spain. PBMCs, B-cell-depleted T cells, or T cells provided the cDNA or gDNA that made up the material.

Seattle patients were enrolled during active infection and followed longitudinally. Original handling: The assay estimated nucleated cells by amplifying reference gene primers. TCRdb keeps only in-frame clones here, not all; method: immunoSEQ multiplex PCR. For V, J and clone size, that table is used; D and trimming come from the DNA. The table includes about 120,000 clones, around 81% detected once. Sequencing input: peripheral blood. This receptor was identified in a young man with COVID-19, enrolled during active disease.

CDR3 nucleotides: TGTGCCAGCAGCTTGGGCGAGAATTCACCCCTCCACTTT. It encodes CASSLGENSPLHF. J is TRBJ1-6 and V is TRBV7-9; D gene ambiguous. The V end was cut by 3 bases, the J end by 7 bases, with 7 bases between. The length of the CDR3 is 13 residues. Germline CDR1 SEHNR, CDR2 FQNEAQ (reference sequence).